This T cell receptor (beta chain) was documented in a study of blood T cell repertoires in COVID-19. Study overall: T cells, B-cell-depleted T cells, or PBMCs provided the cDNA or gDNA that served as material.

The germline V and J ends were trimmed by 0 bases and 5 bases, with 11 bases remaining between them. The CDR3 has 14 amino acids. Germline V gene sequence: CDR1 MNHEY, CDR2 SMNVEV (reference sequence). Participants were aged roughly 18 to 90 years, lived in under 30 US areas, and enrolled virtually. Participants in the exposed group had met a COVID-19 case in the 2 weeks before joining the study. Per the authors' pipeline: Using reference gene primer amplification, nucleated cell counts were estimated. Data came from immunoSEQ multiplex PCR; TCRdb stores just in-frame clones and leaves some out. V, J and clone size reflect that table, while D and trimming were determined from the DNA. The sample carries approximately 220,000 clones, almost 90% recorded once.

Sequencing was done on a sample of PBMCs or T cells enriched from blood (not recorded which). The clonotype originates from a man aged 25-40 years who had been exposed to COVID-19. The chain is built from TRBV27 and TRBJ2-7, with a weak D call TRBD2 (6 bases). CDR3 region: CASSLSWGVDEQYF. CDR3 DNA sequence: TGTGCCAGCAGTTTATCGTGGGGGGTAGACGAGCAGTACTTC.